The clone carrying this T cell receptor (beta chain) was seen just once. Assay: immunoSEQ multiplex PCR; the TCRdb copy retains only in-frame clones and omits some. The sample records 150,000 to 200,000 clones, 80% being singletons. The data were taken from a study of blood T cell repertoires in COVID-19. Study in general: T cells, B-cell-depleted T cells, or PBMCs provided the cDNA or gDNA that served as material.

V gave up 3 bases and J gave up 4 bases; unmatched junction bases: 6. CDR1 and CDR2 from the germline V gene are SGHRS and YFSETQ. This CDR3 is built from 14 residues. The chain recombines TRBV5-1 with TRBJ1-1, with 7 bases lining up with TRBD1. This receptor was taken from a middle-aged man who had recovered from COVID-19. Sequenced input: PBMCs or T cells enriched from blood (not recorded which). The CDR3 DNA reads as TGCGCCAGCAGCTCCGGACAGGTGGGCACTGAAGCTTTCTTT. Amino acids: CASSSGQVGTEAFF.